Below are 14 T cell receptor beta chains sequenced from a single sample in a study of blood T cells in healthy people across ages. Through a sample-barcoded 5' primer and a J-beta primer mix, a second PCR was run for roughly 7 to 12 cycles. A single record per CDR3 protein comes from TCRdb applying MiXCR to the 5' RACE reads. This sample has about 780,000 distinct CDR3 sequences, with more than 25% found just once. The same data also contributed to another study, on T cells of mothers and their children.

Material for sequencing was blood. All receptors derive from a boy aged 5-17 years in good health.

This clonotype was detected a few times. The chain joins TRBV28 to TRBJ2-5, with a possible D match to TRBD2 (6 bases). The J call is doubtful: the DNA matches TRBJ2-7 better. The germline V gene encodes CDR1 MDHEN and CDR2 SYDVKM. This CDR3 region has 16 residues. CDR3 region: CASSLSREAAAYEQYF. CDR3 nucleotide sequence: TGTGCCAGCAGTTTAAGTAGGGAGGCGGCGGCCTACGAGCAGTACTTC.

The CDR3 DNA follows: TGCAGCGAGCACAGGGGGAACGCAGATACGCAGTATTTT. This sequence encodes CSEHRGNADTQYF. This chain links TRBV29-1 with TRBJ2-3; TRBD1 matches at 8 bases. J gave up 4 bases and V 7 bases, and 7 bases lay outside the gene matches. The CDR3 has 13 amino acids. Per the germline V gene, CDR1 is SQVTM and CDR2 is ANQGSEA.

The genes are TRBV9 and TRBJ2-5; possibly TRBD2 for D (6 bases). The J call may be wrong; the DNA end is better matched by TRBJ2-1. The CDR3 contains 14 residues. Germline lookup yields CDR1 SGDLS and CDR2 YYNGEE. The CDR3 loop is CASSTRLERNEQFF. The DNA for the CDR3 is TGTGCCAGCAGCACTAGACTAGAAAGAAATGAGCAGTTCTTC.

In this sample, this clonotype turned up a few times. This may be a read error: a much more frequent sequence differs by one nucleotide. This rearrangement joins TRBV7-2 to TRBJ2-7; either TRBD1 or TRBD2 may supply D (6 bases each). The CDR3 has 15 residues. Germline V CDR1 and CDR2: SGHTA, FQGNSA. The CDR3, as DNA: TGTGCCAGCAGCTTAGAGGAGGGGGGCCCCTACGAGCAGTGCTTC. Its protein product is CASSLEEGGPYEQCF.

The rearrangement links TRBV6-1 to TRBJ2-3, with D unresolved. In germline, CDR1 is MNHNS, CDR2 SASEGT. Trimming pared 8 bases from V and 2 bases from J, leaving 11 bases between. The CDR3 is 13 amino acids. DNA of the CDR3: TGTGCCAGCCTACCGGATCCCACAGATACGCAGTATTTT. Residues: CASLPDPTDTQYF.

This clonotype turned up a few times. Here the CDR3 reads CASSQGLQRLNQPQHF. CDR3 nucleotide sequence: TGTGCCAGCAGCCAAGGGCTTCAGAGATTAAATCAGCCCCAGCATTTT. The chain is built from TRBV4-2 and TRBJ1-5, with D hard to call. Germline loops: CDR1 LGHNA, CDR2 YNFKEQ. V was trimmed by 1 base and J by 4 bases, leaving 14 bases between them. CDR3 size: 16 residues.

The chain couples TRBV29-1 to TRBJ1-4, with D possibly TRBD1 on 6 matching bases. The CDR3 is 13 residues long. CDR1 and CDR2 from the germline V gene are SQVTM and ANQGSEA. For the CDR3, the DNA is TGCAGTTCCGGAGGGGGGGCTGATGAAAAACTGTTTTTT. Translating gives CSSGGGADEKLFF.

This clonotype was recorded a few times. The rearrangement links TRBV7-6 to TRBJ1-3; D is perhaps TRBD1 (6 bases). Trimming left V 5 bases short and J 0 bases short, with 14 bases between. The CDR3 runs to 16 residues. Germline V gene data show CDR1 as SGHVS and CDR2 as FNYEAQ. Written as DNA, the CDR3 is TGTGCCAGCAGCACAAGACAGGTTTCCTCTGGAAACACCATATATTTT. Residues: CASSTRQVSSGNTIYF. Full variable domain (remainder filled in from reference TRBV7-6 and TRBJ1-3): GAGVSQSPRYKVTKRGQDVALRCDPISGHVSLYWYRQALGQGPEFLTYFNYEAQQDKSGLPNDRFSAERPEGSISTLTIQRTEQRDSAMYRCASSTRQVSSGNTIYFGEGSWLTVV.

V gene TRBV4-1 combines with J gene TRBJ1-1; the match to TRBD1 covers 7 bases. The CDR3 spans 14 residues. The germline CDR1 and CDR2 sequences are MGHRA and YSYEKL. V was pared by 2 bases and J by 5 bases, with 5 bases of the junction left unmatched. The CDR3 nucleotides read TGCGCCAGCAGCCAAAACAGGGGAGGAACTGAAGCTTTCTTT. This translates into CASSQNRGGTEAFF.

This clonotype has only a few counts. The junction does not match germline at one end; this may be a read error. The chain employs TRBV9 and TRBJ2-7, with D possibly being TRBD1 (6 bases). Germline CDR1 and CDR2: SGDLS and YYNGEE. The CDR3 length is 14 residues. The chain's CDR3 is CASSVTGQPYEQYF. For the CDR3, the DNA is TGTGCCAGCAGCGTCACGGGACAACCCTATGAGCAGTACTTC.

This clonotype was picked up a small number of times. The rearrangement uses TRBV15 and TRBJ2-5; possible D gene TRBD2, 6 bases. Germline V gives CDR1 LNHNV, CDR2 YYDKDF (reference sequence). This CDR3 has 16 amino acids. The V end lost 0 bases, the J end lost 1 base, and 12 bases lay between the germline ends. The CDR3 here is CATSRDRAGIQETQYF. CDR3 DNA: TGTGCCACCAGCAGAGATCGGGCGGGAATCCAAGAGACCCAGTACTTC.

Concerning this clonotype itself: An end of the junction differs from the germline gene, which may be a read error. The chain uses TRBV29-1 and TRBJ2-7; weak D call: TRBD1 (9 bases). The CDR3 spans 15 residues. Germline V lookup: CDR1 SQVTM, CDR2 ANQGSEA. The CDR3 region has the DNA TGCAGCGTTGAAGCGGGAGGGACAGGGTCTGACGAGCAGTGCTTC. Amino acid sequence: CSVEAGGTGSDEQCF.

This clonotype was observed a handful of times. J is TRBJ2-5 and V is TRBV7-2; no reliable D call. The V and J ends lost 1 base and 6 bases respectively, with 18 bases between them. This CDR3 is built from 16 residues. Germline V gives CDR1 SGHTA, CDR2 FQGNSA. The CDR3 DNA follows: TGTGCCAGCAGCTTAGAGGTCGGAAGGGTTCAGAAGACCCAGTACTTC. Amino acid sequence: CASSLEVGRVQKTQYF. Full variable domain (remainder filled in from reference TRBV7-2 and TRBJ2-5): GAGVSQSPSNKVTEKGKDVELRCDPISGHTALYWYRQSLGQGLEFLIYFQGNSAPDKSGLPSDRFSAERTGGSVSTLTIQRTQQEDSAVYLCASSLEVGRVQKTQYFGPGTRLLVL.

The rearrangement links TRBV20-1 to TRBJ2-5; 10 positions agree with TRBD2. V lost 2 bases to trimming and J lost 3 bases; unmatched junction nucleotides: 6. Germline V lookup: CDR1 DFQATT, CDR2 SNEGSKA (reference sequence). The CDR3 length is 15 residues. This CDR3 reads CSARTPAGGEETQYF. In nucleotides, the CDR3 is TGCAGTGCTAGAACCCCAGCGGGGGGGGAAGAGACCCAGTACTTC.